This T cell receptor beta chain was profiled in a study of tumor-infiltrating lymphocytes in localized non-small cell lung cancer. This CDR3 has 13 amino acids. CDR1 and CDR2 (germline): GTSNPN, SVGIG (reference sequence). The ends were cut back, 4 bases at V and 1 base at J, with 10 bases in the middle. Sequencing used immunoSEQ multiplex PCR; TCRdb keeps in-frame clones, though not all of them. The table records around 13,000 clones, about 70% of them present only once. The sample consisted of uninvolved lung tissue not adjacent to the tumor. The V gene is TRBV30, the J gene TRBJ1-1; possibly TRBD1 for D (6 bases). The source is a human donor with non-small cell lung cancer. The CDR3 here is CAWIGRGNTEAFF. In DNA, the CDR3 is TGTGCCTGGATCGGCAGGGGGAACACTGAAGCTTTCTTT.